This TCR beta chain was observed in a study of control samples from healthy donors and cancer patients. This table comes from immunoSEQ multiplex PCR, and its TCRdb copy is limited to in-frame clones, with some not included. The table has about 410,000 clones, approximately 90% seen once. The clonotype originates from a man aged 40-50 years with head and neck cancer. The sequencing sample was made of PBMCs.

The DNA of the CDR3 is TGTGCCACCAGTGGGACTAGCGGGGGGGCCGCGACAGATACGCAGTATTTT. Protein product: CATSGTSGGAATDTQYF. The chain joins TRBV24-1 to TRBJ2-3; 15 positions agree with TRBD2. Germline CDR1 KGHDR, CDR2 SFDVKD. This CDR3 region has 17 residues. The J segment lost 3 bases and the V segment lost 5 bases, leaving 5 bases of the junction unmatched.